What follows are 26 T cell receptor beta chains derived from one specimen sequenced in a study of blood T cell repertoires in COVID-19. Libraries were prepared by immunoSEQ multiplex PCR; TCRdb keeps only in-frame clonotypes and omits some of them. The sample has 99,000 or so clones, about 83% seen once. The sequenced material came from peripheral blood. Receptors originate from a man in his 70s with active or convalescent COVID-19.

The CDR3: CATSDSGTGFYNEQFF. The CDR3 bases are TGTGCCACCAGTGATTCAGGGACAGGGTTCTACAATGAGCAGTTCTTC. The genes are TRBV24-1 and TRBJ2-1; 9 bases line up with TRBD1. Germline V gene sequence: CDR1 KGHDR, CDR2 SFDVKD. This CDR3 is built from 16 residues. With 2 bases clipped from V and 3 bases from J, the junction kept 4 bases outside the gene matches.

V usage is TRBV2 and J usage is TRBJ1-4; the match to TRBD1 covers 7 bases. The CDR3 runs to 15 residues. The V gene's germline CDR1 is SNHLY and CDR2 FYNNEI. V lost 3 bases, J lost 8 bases, and 9 bases stayed unmatched. CDR3 DNA sequence: TGTGCCAGCAGTGACAGGGGGTTTGAGTTGGAAAAACTGTTTTTT. Amino acid sequence: CASSDRGFELEKLFF.

The chain carries TRBV19 and TRBJ2-2; tentatively, D is TRBD1 (5 bases). Germline CDR1 reads LNHDA; CDR2 reads SQIVND (reference sequence). This CDR3 region has 15 residues. The V end was cut by 5 bases, the J end by 4 bases, with 14 bases between. CDR3 region: CASSQRQSLTGELFF. CDR3 bases: TGTGCCAGTAGTCAAAGACAGTCTCTCACCGGGGAGCTGTTTTTT.

The sample holds a few counts of this clone. The junction shows a germline mismatch at one end, possibly a read error. The chain links TRBV28 to TRBJ1-2; D uncertain. CDR3 length: 11 residues. Germline V gene sequence: CDR1 MDHEN, CDR2 SYDVKM. The CDR3 DNA follows: TGTGCCAGCAGCGCTGAAGACGAGGTGGCCTTC. This encodes CASSAEDEVAF.

This clone was detected only a few times. The rearrangement uses TRBV11-2 and TRBJ2-6; 7 nucleotides match TRBD1. The CDR3 is 16 amino acids. Looked up from germline, CDR1 is SGHAT and CDR2 is FQNNGV. V shed 2 bases, J shed 4 bases, and the junction held 5 bases outside the gene matches. CDR3 loop: CASSLNRGTGANVLTF. In nucleotides, the CDR3 is TGTGCCAGCAGCTTAAACAGGGGAACAGGGGCCAACGTCCTGACTTTC.

The rearrangement links TRBV5-6 to TRBJ2-7; a weak D match, TRBD1 (6 bases). V lost 3 bases and J 0 bases, leaving 10 bases between the germline ends. The CDR3 is 14 residues long. Germline CDR1 SGHDT, CDR2 YYEEEE. The DNA for the CDR3 is TGTGCCAGCAGCTGGAGGACAGACTCCTACGAGCAGTACTTC. The encoded protein is CASSWRTDSYEQYF. Full variable domain (outside the CDR3, taken from reference TRBV5-6 and TRBJ2-7): DAGVTQSPTHLIKTRGQQVTLRCSPKSGHDTVSWYQQALGQGPQFIFQYYEEEERQRGNFPDRFSGHQFPNYSSELNVNALLLGDSALYLCASSWRTDSYEQYFGPGTRLTVT.

V usage is TRBV18 and J usage is TRBJ1-6; 7 bases agree with TRBD1. In germline, CDR1 is KGHSH, CDR2 LQKENI. After removal of 2 bases from V and 7 bases from J, the junction contained 5 bases not matched to a gene. This CDR3 is 15 amino acids long. The CDR3, as DNA: TGTGCCAGCTCACCAAGCGGACAGGCAAATTCACCCCTCCACTTT. Its protein is CASSPSGQANSPLHF.

The V gene is TRBV5-1, the J gene TRBJ2-3; 7 positions match TRBD1. In germline, CDR1 is SGHRS, CDR2 YFSETQ. V shed 4 bases and J 3 bases; nucleotides not matched to a gene: 8. The CDR3 is 15 residues long. DNA of the CDR3: TGCGCCAGCAGCAGCGGACAGGCTGTTACAGATACGCAGTATTTT. Protein: CASSSGQAVTDTQYF.

The chain has TRBV12-3 or TRBV12-4 and TRBJ1-2, with D unclear. The V and J ends lost 1 base and 4 bases respectively, with 4 bases between them. This CDR3 has 12 amino acids. The CDR3 is CASSLGSYGYTF. CDR3 nucleotides: TGTGCCAGCAGTTTAGGCAGCTATGGCTACACCTTC.

V usage is TRBV9 and J usage is TRBJ2-3, with D possibly TRBD1 on 5 matching bases. V was pared by 3 bases and J by 1 base, with 18 bases between. CDR1 and CDR2 from the germline V gene are SGDLS and YYNGEE. The CDR3 sequence is 17 residues long. The CDR3 spells CASSAGHAGPGTDTQYF. The CDR3 DNA reads as TGTGCCAGCAGCGCCGGACATGCAGGCCCGGGCACAGATACGCAGTATTTT.

This sequence joins TRBV29-1 and TRBJ2-6, with 7 bases that match TRBD1. This CDR3 contains 15 residues. Germline V gives CDR1 SQVTM, CDR2 ANQGSEA. Losses at the gene ends were 1 base for V and 1 base for J; bases not matched to a gene: 1. The CDR3 loop reads CSVEVQGSGANVLTF. The CDR3 DNA reads TGCAGCGTTGAAGTACAGGGGTCTGGGGCCAACGTCCTGACTTTC.

The rearrangement uses TRBV28 and TRBJ1-1; perhaps TRBD1 as D (6 bases). The germline V gene has CDR1 MDHEN and CDR2 SYDVKM. The CDR3 contains 16 residues. The V end was cut by 2 bases, the J end by 4 bases, with 17 bases between. Here the CDR3 reads CASSLAFNRESTEAFF. The DNA of the CDR3 is TGTGCCAGCAGTTTAGCCTTTAACAGGGAAAGCACTGAAGCTTTCTTT.

This clone was observed a single time. The chain has TRBV4-2 and TRBJ1-4; TRBD1 is a possible D gene (5 bases). CDR1 is LGHNA, CDR2 YNFKEQ, per germline. The CDR3 length is 15 residues. Trimming removed 0 bases from V and 4 bases from J, with 9 bases in between. The CDR3 loop is CASSQDAGLNEKLFF. CDR3 nucleotides: TGTGCCAGCAGCCAAGATGCGGGACTTAATGAAAAACTGTTTTTT.

The chain recombines TRBV7-2 with TRBJ1-6; D possibly corresponds to TRBD1 (6 bases). From germline, CDR1 is SGHTA and CDR2 FQGNSA. V lost 5 bases and J lost 7, with 18 bases in between. The CDR3 consists of 16 residues. The CDR3 DNA reads TGTGCCAGCAGCACTAGTTCAGGACAGCCCAATTCACCCCTCCACTTT. It codes for CASSTSSGQPNSPLHF.

The rearrangement uses TRBV7-2 and TRBJ2-5; TRBD2 might be the D (6 bases). In germline, CDR1 is SGHTA, CDR2 FQGNSA. The CDR3 covers 14 residues. Trimming took off 0 bases at V and 5 bases at J, with 10 bases between the two ends. The CDR3 DNA reads TGTGCCAGCAGCTTAGCCGGGGCGGGGGAGACCCAGTACTTC. Its protein is CASSLAGAGETQYF.

The V and J genes are TRBV6-5 and TRBJ2-3, with 10 bases fitting TRBD1. CDR1 is MNHEY, CDR2 SVGAGI, per germline. V gave up 6 bases and J gave up 0 bases; unmatched junction bases: 0. The CDR3 covers 14 residues. The CDR3 is CASRDRGSTDTQYF. The CDR3 nucleotides read TGTGCCAGCAGGGACAGGGGGAGCACAGATACGCAGTATTTT.

The chain uses TRBV4-1 and TRBJ2-3, with TRBD2 matching 9 bases. V shed 5 bases and J 6 bases; nucleotides not matched to a gene: 12. Per the germline V gene, CDR1 is MGHRA and CDR2 is YSYEKL. The CDR3 extends over 16 amino acids. The CDR3 DNA follows: TGCGCCAGCAGCAAAATTGGGGGCGGGGGGGCCGATACGCAGTATTTT. Encoded protein: CASSKIGGGGADTQYF.

This chain links TRBV28 with TRBJ1-5, with 8 bases lining up with TRBD1. V gave up 2 bases and J gave up 3 bases; unmatched junction bases: 6. The CDR3 is 16 amino acids. Germline V gives CDR1 MDHEN, CDR2 SYDVKM. The CDR3 reads CASSLTGQGFNQPQHF. The DNA for the CDR3 is TGTGCCAGCAGTTTAACCGGACAGGGATTCAATCAGCCCCAGCATTTT.

This clone has only one observation. The gene calls are TRBV7-2 and TRBJ1-2, with TRBD1 identical over 12 bases. The CDR3 totals 14 residues. V lost 3 bases, J lost 8 bases, and 4 bases stayed unmatched. CDR1 is SGHTA, CDR2 FQGNSA, per germline. The CDR3 DNA reads TGTGCCAGCAGCTTGGGACAGGGGGCGAGAGGCTACACCTTC. Translation: CASSLGQGARGYTF.

V usage is TRBV19 and J usage is TRBJ1-2, with 7 bases aligning to TRBD1. From germline, CDR1 is LNHDA and CDR2 SQIVND (reference sequence). This CDR3 comprises 13 residues. Trimming at V came to 10 bases and at J to 2 bases, leaving 7 bases not matched to a gene. CDR3 loop: CATRDSLNYGYTF. The CDR3 bases are TGTGCCACCAGGGACAGCCTCAACTATGGCTACACCTTC.

CDR3 DNA: TGTGCCAGCAGTTCAGGAGGCAACTACAATGAGCAGTTCTTC. The encoded protein is CASSSGGNYNEQFF. The rearrangement links TRBV6-5 to TRBJ2-1, with a tentative D call TRBD2 (5 bases). Germline CDR1 reads MNHEY; CDR2 reads SVGAGI. Trimming removed 4 bases from V and 3 bases from J, with 10 bases in between. The CDR3 loop spans 14 amino acids.

Within the sample, this clone is medium-sized. V and J are TRBV5-1 and TRBJ1-2; D gene uncertain. The CDR3 spans 15 residues. V lost 0 bases and J 5 bases, leaving 14 bases between the germline ends. CDR1 is SGHRS, CDR2 YFSETQ, per germline. The CDR3 sequence is CASSLDPTGYYGYTF. The CDR3 DNA reads as TGCGCCAGCAGCTTGGATCCCACCGGGTATTATGGCTACACCTTC.

This clone was counted only a few times. The rearrangement links TRBV7-2 to TRBJ2-1; 9 bases align to TRBD1. With 1 base clipped from V and 0 bases from J, the junction kept 7 bases outside the gene matches. The germline CDR1 and CDR2 sequences are SGHTA and FQGNSA. CDR3 length: 18 residues. The CDR3 DNA reads as TGTGCCAGCAGCTTAGTAGGACAGGGGCCGAGCTCCTACAATGAGCAGTTCTTC. Translated: CASSLVGQGPSSYNEQFF.

The count of this clone is one. V gene TRBV29-1 combines with J gene TRBJ1-1; 9 bases agree with TRBD1. The V gene end was trimmed by 7 bases and the J gene end by 1 base; junction bases not matched to a gene: 16. The CDR3 covers 17 residues. The germline V gene has CDR1 SQVTM and CDR2 ANQGSEA. CDR3 in DNA: TGCAGCGGTTCTCCCCCCCGGACAGGGGCGAAGAACACTGAAGCTTTCTTT. Translated, it gives CSGSPPRTGAKNTEAFF.

The genes are TRBV19 and TRBJ2-7; D may be TRBD1 (6 bases). The germline V gene has CDR1 LNHDA and CDR2 SQIVND (reference sequence). V lost 0 bases to trimming and J lost 6 bases, with 12 bases between them. The CDR3 totals 14 residues. The DNA of the CDR3 is TGTGCCAGTAGTATAGAGGCAGGGGCGGGCGAGCAGTACTTC. Its protein product is CASSIEAGAGEQYF.

This chain links TRBV18 with TRBJ1-2, with TRBD1 as a possible D gene (6 bases). Trimming removed 6 bases from V and 2 bases from J, with 10 bases in between. CDR3 size: 13 residues. The germline V gene encodes CDR1 KGHSH and CDR2 LQKENI. CDR3 sequence (DNA): TGTGCCAGCTCGCGGACAGTCAACTATGGCTACACCTTC. Translating gives CASSRTVNYGYTF.